This TCR beta chain derives from a study of human T cells and chemical hapten exposure. Study summary: Epicutaneous patch tests delivered 0.01% DPC to the upper back, with evaluation at 6 days. Predominantly women, the patients had alopecia areata, totalis or universalis. Variability of per-sample TCR yields stemmed mainly from small differences in pooled library volume.

Time point meaning: patch test 3, about 24 weeks after DPC sensitization. Treatment here: therapeutic diphenylcyclopropenone sensitization with weekly scalp DPC. The study's library attached unique molecular identifiers to single cDNA molecules. TCRdb re-called the RACE reads through MiXCR, storing one row per CDR3 protein. The sample records about 82,000 distinct CDR3 sequences, 11% being singletons. The CDR3 length is 13 residues. V dropped 10 bases and J dropped 5; count of bases not matched to a gene: 8. Germline CDR1 SNHLY, CDR2 FYNNEI. Notes on this clonotype: This may arise from a read error, as a much more abundant clone is one base away.

The clonotype was recovered from a woman aged 50 to 65 with alopecia areata. Some clones in this sample may be carry-over from other donors' samples. The sequenced sample was whole blood, obtained in connection with sensitization to the hapten diphenylcyclopropenone (DPC). The V gene is TRBV2, the J gene TRBJ2-5; 9 nucleotides match TRBD1. In DNA, the CDR3 is TGTGCCACCCCACAGGGGGCGGGTGAGACCCAGTACTTC. It translates to CATPQGAGETQYF. Full variable domain (outside the CDR3, taken from reference TRBV2 and TRBJ2-5): EPEVTQTPSHQVTQMGQEVILRCVPISNHLYFYWYRQILGQKVEFLVSFYNNEISEKSEIFDDQFSVERPDGSNFTLKIRSTKLEDSAMYFCATPQGAGETQYFGPGTRLLVL.